The T cell receptor beta chain described here comes from a study of OX40 agonist ivuxolimab in advanced cancers. Study-level background: Enrolled patients in dose escalation had cancers that were hepatocellular carcinoma, melanoma, renal cell or head and neck cancer.

The CDR3 extends over 20 amino acids. Here immunoSEQ multiplex PCR was the method, and the copy in TCRdb shows in-frame clones only, minus some. The sample records 48,000 or so clones, about nine tenths being singletons. The study, taken as a whole, reports: The CD4+ and CD8+ T cells in the blood had expanded clonally by week 6 at 0.1 to 3.0 mg/kg. Partial responders treated at 0.1-3.0 mg/kg exhibited clonal expansion among the lowest measured.

Autoimmune disease history or systemic immunosuppression led to patient exclusion. In the case of this clone: Antigen unknown.

The chain recombines TRBV12-2 with TRBJ1-5; the listed D gene, TRBD1, was not tested against the DNA. TRBV12-2 is labeled a pseudogene. The sequences come from CD4+ or CD8+ T cells sorted from blood, collected in a trial of the OX40 agonist ivuxolimab. The sequence was obtained from an adult with an advanced solid tumor such as melanoma, head and neck, liver or kidney cancer. The CDR3 coding sequence is TGTGCAAGTCGCATACTCAGACCGGGACAGGGGAGTTATAGCAATCAGCCCCAGCATTTT. Residues: CASRILRPGQGSYSNQPQHF.